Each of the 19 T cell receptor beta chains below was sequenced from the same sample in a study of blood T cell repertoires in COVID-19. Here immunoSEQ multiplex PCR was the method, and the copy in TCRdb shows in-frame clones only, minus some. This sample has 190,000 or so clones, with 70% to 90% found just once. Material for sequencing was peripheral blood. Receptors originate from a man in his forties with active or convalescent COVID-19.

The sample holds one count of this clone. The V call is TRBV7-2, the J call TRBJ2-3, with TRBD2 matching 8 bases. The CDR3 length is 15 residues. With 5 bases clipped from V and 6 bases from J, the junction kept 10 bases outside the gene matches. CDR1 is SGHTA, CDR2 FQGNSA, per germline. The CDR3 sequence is CASSEVGGVSDTQYF. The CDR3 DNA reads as TGTGCCAGCAGCGAGGTCGGGGGGGTGTCGGATACGCAGTATTTT.

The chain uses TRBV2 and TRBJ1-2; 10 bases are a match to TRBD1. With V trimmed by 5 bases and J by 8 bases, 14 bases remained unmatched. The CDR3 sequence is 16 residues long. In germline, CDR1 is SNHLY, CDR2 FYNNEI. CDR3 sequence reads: CASSPSGTGVYWGYTF. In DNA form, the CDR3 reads TGTGCCAGCAGTCCATCCGGGACAGGGGTGTATTGGGGCTACACCTTC.

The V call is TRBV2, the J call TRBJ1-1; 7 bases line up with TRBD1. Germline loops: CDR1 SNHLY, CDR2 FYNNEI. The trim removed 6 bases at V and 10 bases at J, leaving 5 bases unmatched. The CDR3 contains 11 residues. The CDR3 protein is CASSPGGVAFF. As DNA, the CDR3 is TGTGCCAGCAGCCCAGGGGGTGTAGCTTTCTTT.

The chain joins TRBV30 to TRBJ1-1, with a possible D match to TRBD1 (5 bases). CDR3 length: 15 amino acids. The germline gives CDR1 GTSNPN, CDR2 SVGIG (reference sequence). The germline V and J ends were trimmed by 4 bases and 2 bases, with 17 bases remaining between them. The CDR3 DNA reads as TGTGCCTGGACTTATGACAGTTCCGGCAACACTGAAGCTTTCTTT. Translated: CAWTYDSSGNTEAFF.

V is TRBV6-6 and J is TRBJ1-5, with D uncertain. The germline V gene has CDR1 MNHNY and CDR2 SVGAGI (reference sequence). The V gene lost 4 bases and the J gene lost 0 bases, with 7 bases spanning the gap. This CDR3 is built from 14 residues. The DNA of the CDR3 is TGTGCCAGCAGTTGGAGGGATAGCAATCAGCCCCAGCATTTT. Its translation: CASSWRDSNQPQHF.

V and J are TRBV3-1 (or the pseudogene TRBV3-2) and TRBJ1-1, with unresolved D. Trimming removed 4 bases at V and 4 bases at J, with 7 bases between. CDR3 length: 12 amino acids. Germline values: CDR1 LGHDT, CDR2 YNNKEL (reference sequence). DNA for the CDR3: TGTGCCAGCAGCCGGGGAGGCACTGAAGCTTTCTTT. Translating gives CASSRGGTEAFF.

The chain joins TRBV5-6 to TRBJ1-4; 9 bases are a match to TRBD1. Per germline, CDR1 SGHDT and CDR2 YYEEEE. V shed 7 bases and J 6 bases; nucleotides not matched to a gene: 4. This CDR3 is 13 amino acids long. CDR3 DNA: TGTGCCAGCCTACAGGGGGCTGATGAAAAACTGTTTTTT. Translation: CASLQGADEKLFF.

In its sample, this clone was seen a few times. The CDR3 DNA is TGTGCCAGCAGTCCCTCCTTATGGCGGGGGGGCCCCGGGGAGCTGTTTTTT. This sequence encodes CASSPSLWRGGPGELFF. V gene TRBV27 combines with J gene TRBJ2-2, with 9 bases identical to TRBD2. The CDR3 has 17 amino acids. Germline V gives CDR1 MNHEY, CDR2 SMNVEV (reference sequence). V gave up 5 bases and J gave up 6 bases; unmatched junction bases: 13.

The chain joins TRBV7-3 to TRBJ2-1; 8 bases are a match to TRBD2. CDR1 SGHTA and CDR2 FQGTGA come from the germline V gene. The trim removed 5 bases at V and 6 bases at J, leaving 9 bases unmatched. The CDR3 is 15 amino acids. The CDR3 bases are TGTGCCAGCAGCCCTGGTAGCGGGGTTAGCAATGAGCAGTTCTTC. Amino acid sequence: CASSPGSGVSNEQFF.

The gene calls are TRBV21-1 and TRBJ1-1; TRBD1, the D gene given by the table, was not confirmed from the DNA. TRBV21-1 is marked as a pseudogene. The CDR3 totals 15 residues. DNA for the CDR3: TGTGCCAGCAGCCACTACCCCAGGGCGGTCACTGAAGCTTTCTTT. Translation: CASSHYPRAVTEAFF.

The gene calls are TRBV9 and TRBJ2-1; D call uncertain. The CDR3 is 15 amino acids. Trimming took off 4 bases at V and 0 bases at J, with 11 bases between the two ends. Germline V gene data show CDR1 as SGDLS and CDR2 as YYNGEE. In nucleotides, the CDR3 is TGTGCCAGCAGCACAGAAAAACCCTCCTACAATGAGCAGTTCTTC. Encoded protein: CASSTEKPSYNEQFF.

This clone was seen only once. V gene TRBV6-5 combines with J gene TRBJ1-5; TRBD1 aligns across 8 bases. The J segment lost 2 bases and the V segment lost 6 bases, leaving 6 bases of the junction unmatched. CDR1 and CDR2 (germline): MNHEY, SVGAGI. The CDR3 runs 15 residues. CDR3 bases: TGTGCCAGCAGCACCGGACAGGGCGGCAATCAGCCCCAGCATTTT. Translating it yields CASSTGQGGNQPQHF.

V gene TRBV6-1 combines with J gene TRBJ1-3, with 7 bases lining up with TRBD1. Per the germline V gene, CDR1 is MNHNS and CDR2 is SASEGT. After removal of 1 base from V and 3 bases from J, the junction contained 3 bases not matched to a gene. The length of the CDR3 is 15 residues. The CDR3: CASSEGGGGGNTIYF. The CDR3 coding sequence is TGTGCCAGCAGTGAAGGAGGGGGCGGTGGAAACACCATATATTTT.

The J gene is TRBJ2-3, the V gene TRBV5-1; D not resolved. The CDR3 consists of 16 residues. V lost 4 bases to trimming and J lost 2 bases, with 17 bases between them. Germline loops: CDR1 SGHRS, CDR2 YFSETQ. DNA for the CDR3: TGCGCCAGCAGCCCCGATCCCCAGTACCCCACAGATACGCAGTATTTT. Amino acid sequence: CASSPDPQYPTDTQYF.

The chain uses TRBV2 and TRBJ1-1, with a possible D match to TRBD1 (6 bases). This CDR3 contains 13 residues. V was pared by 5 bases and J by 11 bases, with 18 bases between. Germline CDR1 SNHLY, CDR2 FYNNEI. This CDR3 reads CASSPGASAAAFF. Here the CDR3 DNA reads TGTGCCAGCAGTCCAGGGGCTTCGGCGGCCGCTTTCTTT.

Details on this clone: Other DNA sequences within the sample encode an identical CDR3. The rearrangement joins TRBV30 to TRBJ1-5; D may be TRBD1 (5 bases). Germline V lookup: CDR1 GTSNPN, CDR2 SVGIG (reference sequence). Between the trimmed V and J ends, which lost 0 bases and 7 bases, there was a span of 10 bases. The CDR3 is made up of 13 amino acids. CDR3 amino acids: CAWSVQGGQPQHF. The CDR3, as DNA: TGTGCCTGGAGTGTGCAGGGCGGACAGCCCCAGCATTTT. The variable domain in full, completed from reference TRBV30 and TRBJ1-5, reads SQTIHQWPATLVQPVGSPLSLECTVEGTSNPNLYWYRQAAGRGLQLLFYSVGIGQISSEVPQNLSASRPQDRQFILSSKKLLLSDSGFYLCAWSVQGGQPQHFGDGTRLSIL.

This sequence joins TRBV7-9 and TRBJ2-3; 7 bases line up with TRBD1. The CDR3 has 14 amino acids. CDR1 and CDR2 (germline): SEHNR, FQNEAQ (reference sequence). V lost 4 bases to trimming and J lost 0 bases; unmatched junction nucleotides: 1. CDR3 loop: CASSSGQSTDTQYF. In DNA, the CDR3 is TGTGCCAGCAGCTCGGGACAGAGCACAGATACGCAGTATTTT.

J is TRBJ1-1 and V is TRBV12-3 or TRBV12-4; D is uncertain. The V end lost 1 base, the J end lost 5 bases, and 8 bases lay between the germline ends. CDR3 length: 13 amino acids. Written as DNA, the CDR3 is TGTGCCAGCAGTTTAGGGGGAGGGACTGAAGCTTTCTTT. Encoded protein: CASSLGGGTEAFF.

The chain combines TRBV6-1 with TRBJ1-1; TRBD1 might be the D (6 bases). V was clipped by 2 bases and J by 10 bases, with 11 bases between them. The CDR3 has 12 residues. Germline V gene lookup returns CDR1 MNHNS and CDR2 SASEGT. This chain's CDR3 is CASSELGAGAFF. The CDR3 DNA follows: TGTGCCAGCAGTGAATTGGGGGCAGGAGCTTTCTTT.